The clone carrying this TCR beta chain was detected only once. Its specificity is unknown. TCRdb's table, derived via immunoSEQ multiplex PCR, lists solely in-frame clones and lacks some. The sample has about 130,000 clones, more than 90% seen once. This sample is drawn from a study of T cell responses to AZD1222 COVID-19 vaccine. Broader study findings: In a largely white British group with more females than males, clonal diversity was possibly underestimated.

The sample was peripheral blood, taken 28 days after the second AZD1222 dose. This receptor was identified in an adult who received the AZD1222 COVID-19 vaccine.

The CDR3 loop is CASSRDTYQPQHF. The CDR3 DNA is TGTGCCAGTTCAAGGGACACCTATCAGCCCCAGCATTTT. The chain uses TRBV19 and TRBJ1-5; a possible D gene is TRBD1 (6 bases). Germline CDR1 and CDR2: LNHDA and SQIVND (reference sequence). Trimming pared 8 bases from V and 5 bases from J, leaving 13 bases between. The CDR3 sequence is 13 residues long.